This T cell receptor beta chain originates from a study of technical replicates of blood from a few donors. V dropped 3 bases and J dropped 0 bases, with 9 bases sitting between them. Germline CDR1 reads SGDLS; CDR2 reads YYNGEE. CDR3 length equals 14 residues. TCRdb's copy holds only in-frame clones and misses some; the assay was immunoSEQ multiplex PCR. There are about 97,000 clones in the sample; over 95% occur only once, and roughly 0.21% lies in the top ten. The source is a human donor in good health. V and J are TRBV9 and TRBJ2-5; tentative D call: TRBD1 (6 bases). The sequenced sample consisted of T cells isolated from PBMCs. The CDR3 loop is CASSADSYQETQYF. In DNA, the CDR3 is TGTGCCAGCAGCGCGGACAGCTACCAAGAGACCCAGTACTTC. Together with reference TRBV9 and TRBJ2-5, the CDR3 gives the full variable domain: DSGVTQTPKHLITATGQRVTLRCSPRSGDLSVYWYQQSLDQGLQFLIQYYNGEERAKGNILERFSAQQFPDLHSELNLSSLELGDSALYFCASSADSYQETQYFGPGTRLLVL.